The 28 T cell receptor beta chains presented below share a single source sample, sequenced in a study of cytomegalovirus exposure and HLA in healthy donors (dated by TCRdb to about 2017). Libraries were constructed by the immunoSEQ multiplex PCR assay. For the multiplex PCR, a mixture combining 60 forward primers for TCR Vbeta segments and 13 reverse primers for TCR Jbeta segments was used. TCRdb holds this immuneACCESS table with in-frame rearrangements only. Some clones are missing; in checked studies, unresolved V genes explain under half, and the rest has no known cause. In all, the sample holds 150,000 to 200,000 clones, and more than 75% of those were seen once. The ten largest account for roughly 2.1% of the sample. Material: PBMCs. The receptors were gathered from a man between 18 and 29 years old in good health and CMV-seropositive.

The J gene is TRBJ2-2, the V gene TRBV5-5; D ambiguous. The V gene lost 1 base and the J gene lost 7 bases, with 11 bases spanning the gap. In germline, CDR1 is SGHKS, CDR2 YYEKEE (reference sequence). The CDR3 contains 14 residues. CDR3 residues: CASSLRGSSGELFF. DNA for the CDR3: TGTGCCAGCAGCTTGCGAGGATCGAGCGGGGAGCTGTTTTTT.

V usage is TRBV11-2 and J usage is TRBJ1-3, with D hard to call. The V end lost 0 bases, the J end lost 4 bases, and 7 bases lay between the germline ends. Germline V gene lookup returns CDR1 SGHAT and CDR2 FQNNGV. The CDR3 covers 14 residues. In DNA form, the CDR3 reads TGTGCCAGCAGCTTAGATACCAGGGGAAACACCATATATTTT. Protein product: CASSLDTRGNTIYF.

This clone came up a few times. The chain joins TRBV19 to TRBJ2-5; no clear D. V was trimmed by 4 bases and J by 2 bases, leaving 8 bases between them. Germline lookup yields CDR1 LNHDA and CDR2 SQIVND (reference sequence). The CDR3 length is 13 residues. This CDR3 is CASSRNKQETQYF. The CDR3 DNA is TGTGCCAGTAGTAGAAACAAACAAGAGACCCAGTACTTC.

The chain uses TRBV4-3 and TRBJ1-1; 8 bases are a match to TRBD1. Germline V gives CDR1 LGHNA, CDR2 YSLEER. Trimming cost V 0 bases and J 4 bases; bases outside gene matches: 4. The CDR3 is 15 amino acids. The DNA of the CDR3 is TGCGCCAGCAGCCAAGATCAGGGGGCGTCCACTGAAGCTTTCTTT. Its translation: CASSQDQGASTEAFF.

The table lists this clone with a count of one. This chain connects TRBV6-5 to TRBJ1-1; the match to TRBD1 covers 8 bases. The CDR3 totals 14 residues. V shed 7 bases, J shed 4 bases, and the junction held 8 bases outside the gene matches. Per the germline V gene, CDR1 is MNHEY and CDR2 is SVGAGI. The CDR3 sequence: CASKPGQGTTEAFF. DNA of the CDR3: TGTGCCAGCAAACCAGGACAGGGAACCACTGAAGCTTTCTTT.

This rearrangement joins TRBV7-2 to TRBJ1-1; D might be TRBD1 (6 bases). The germline V gene has CDR1 SGHTA and CDR2 FQGNSA. The CDR3 loop spans 13 amino acids. The germline V and J ends were trimmed by 4 bases and 7 bases, with 13 bases remaining between them. CDR3 coding DNA: TGTGCCAGCAGCTACATAGGACAGTTTGAAGCTTTCTTT. This translates into CASSYIGQFEAFF.

This clone was picked up one time. The chain is built from TRBV15 and TRBJ1-2; the D gene is possibly TRBD1 (5 bases). V lost 1 base to trimming and J lost 0 bases, with 9 bases between them. The CDR3 is 15 amino acids. Germline V gene data show CDR1 as LNHNV and CDR2 as YYDKDF (reference sequence). The CDR3 sequence is CATSRGTTSNYGYTF. In nucleotides, the CDR3 is TGTGCCACCAGCAGAGGGACAACCTCTAACTATGGCTACACCTTC.

A note on this clone: The junction differs from germline at one of its ends, possibly a read error. The chain has TRBV4-3 and TRBJ2-6, with D maybe TRBD1 (5 bases). The CDR3 totals 15 residues. Germline V gene data show CDR1 as LGHNA and CDR2 as YSLEER. CDR3 in DNA: TGCGCCAGCAGCCCCCTGAGCTCTGGGGCCAACGGCCTGACTTTC. Translation: CASSPLSSGANGLTF.

The V call is TRBV30, the J call TRBJ1-5; 8 bases map to TRBD1. CDR1 is GTSNPN and CDR2 is SVGIG in the germline V gene (reference sequence). Trimming cost V 0 bases and J 7 bases; bases outside gene matches: 5. This CDR3 spans 14 amino acids. The CDR3 sequence is CAWSVPTGDQPQHF. The CDR3 region has the DNA TGTGCCTGGAGTGTTCCGACAGGGGACCAGCCCCAGCATTTT.

The chain employs TRBV5-4 and TRBJ2-5; possible D gene TRBD1, 5 bases. Germline V CDR1 and CDR2: SGHNT, YYREEE (reference sequence). The ends were cut back, 2 bases at V and 6 bases at J, with 17 bases in the middle. The length of the CDR3 is 15 residues. The CDR3 loop reads CASSLNSGRDKTQYF. The DNA of the CDR3 is TGTGCCAGCAGCTTAAATTCTGGCAGGGATAAGACCCAGTACTTC.

This chain joins TRBV5-4 and TRBJ2-2, with unresolved D. Germline lookup yields CDR1 SGHNT and CDR2 YYREEE (reference sequence). The CDR3 totals 14 residues. V was clipped by 4 bases and J by 4 bases, with 11 bases between them. Here the CDR3 DNA reads TGTGCCAGCAGCGGGCCCCCTGGCACCGGGGAGCTGTTTTTT. Protein product: CASSGPPGTGELFF.

The chain joins TRBV12-5 to TRBJ1-4; D uncertain. CDR3 length: 12 residues. Germline CDR1 reads LGHNT; CDR2 reads FRNRAP. Trimming removed 6 bases from V and 11 bases from J, with 13 bases in between. The CDR3 reads CASGLSSGKLFF. CDR3 nucleotide sequence: TGTGCTAGTGGCCTATCTTCGGGGAAACTGTTTTTT.

The chain couples TRBV15 to TRBJ2-7, with 13 positions matching TRBD2. The CDR3 consists of 14 residues. Trimming at V came to 6 bases and at J to 6 bases, leaving 5 bases not matched to a gene. CDR1 is LNHNV and CDR2 is YYDKDF in the germline V gene (reference sequence). The CDR3 is CATSTSGGASEQYF. CDR3 sequence (DNA): TGTGCCACCAGTACTAGCGGGGGGGCGTCCGAGCAGTACTTC.

The V call is TRBV4-1, the J call TRBJ1-4; 12 nucleotides match TRBD1. This CDR3 is 19 amino acids long. The ends lost 1 base at V and 3 bases at J; junction bases unmatched: 9. Germline lookup yields CDR1 MGHRA and CDR2 YSYEKL. The CDR3: CASSQGYGTGGIPNEKLFF. CDR3 coding DNA: TGCGCCAGCAGCCAAGGCTACGGGACAGGGGGCATCCCTAATGAAAAACTGTTTTTT.

The sample holds one count of this clone. The V call is TRBV19, the J call TRBJ1-2, with 8 bases matching TRBD1. CDR3 length: 13 amino acids. V was pared by 3 bases and J by 4 bases, with 1 base of the junction left unmatched. CDR1 is LNHDA, CDR2 SQIVND, per germline (reference sequence). The CDR3 DNA reads TGTGCCAGTAGTATCCAGGGGGCCTATGGCTACACCTTC. Amino acids: CASSIQGAYGYTF. Using reference TRBV19 and TRBJ1-2 for the parts outside the CDR3, the full variable domain is DGGITQSPKYLFRKEGQNVTLSCEQNLNHDAMYWYRQDPGQGLRLIYYSQIVNDFQKGDIAEGYSVSREKKESFPLTVTSAQKNPTAFYLCASSIQGAYGYTFGSGTRLTVV.

This clone was found a few times. CDR3 residues: CASSFGSGSNEKLFF. In DNA form, the CDR3 reads TGTGCCAGCAGCTTTGGATCCGGGAGTAATGAAAAACTGTTTTTT. The chain couples TRBV13 to TRBJ1-4, with no clear D. The germline V gene has CDR1 PRHDT and CDR2 FYEKMQ (reference sequence). V lost 3 bases to trimming and J lost 4 bases, with 12 bases between them. The CDR3 is 15 amino acids.

The CDR3: CASSLRGTGTPKGSYEQYF. In DNA, the CDR3 is TGTGCCAGCAGCTTACGGGGGACTGGGACGCCCAAGGGGTCCTACGAGCAGTACTTC. The chain couples TRBV7-8 to TRBJ2-7; possibly TRBD2 for D (6 bases). Germline V gives CDR1 SGHVS, CDR2 FQNEAQ. Trimming removed 2 bases at V and 1 base at J, with 24 bases between. The CDR3 runs 19 residues.

This chain joins TRBV5-5 and TRBJ2-7; TRBD1 might be the D (6 bases). The CDR3 contains 16 residues. Germline V gene lookup returns CDR1 SGHKS and CDR2 YYEKEE (reference sequence). V was pared by 0 bases and J by 0 bases, with 13 bases between. This CDR3 reads CASSLDTGHGSYEQYF. The CDR3 DNA follows: TGTGCCAGCAGCTTGGATACAGGGCACGGCTCCTACGAGCAGTACTTC. The full variable domain, rest sourced from reference TRBV5-5 and TRBJ2-7, is DAGVTQSPTHLIKTRGQQVTLRCSPISGHKSVSWYQQVLGQGPQFIFQYYEKEERGRGNFPDRFSARQFPNYSSELNVNALLLGDSALYLCASSLDTGHGSYEQYFGPGTRLTVT.

The chain carries TRBV6-5 and TRBJ2-5; 12 positions match TRBD2. The germline CDR1 and CDR2 sequences are MNHEY and SVGAGI. CDR3 length: 15 amino acids. Trimming took 2 bases from V and 2 from J; bases not matched to a gene: 0. CDR3 loop: CASSYLAGGQETQYF. CDR3 DNA: TGTGCCAGCAGTTACCTAGCGGGGGGGCAAGAGACCCAGTACTTC.

The DNA of the CDR3 is TGTGCCAGCAGTGACCCGGGACTAGCGCAAGAGCAGTACTTC. Its protein is CASSDPGLAQEQYF. The rearrangement uses TRBV25-1 and TRBJ2-7, with TRBD2 identical over 10 bases. Unmatched junction bases numbered 6, after V lost 3 bases and J lost 7 bases. The CDR3 covers 14 residues. CDR1 is MGHDK, CDR2 SYGVNS, per germline.

The chain links TRBV18 to TRBJ1-1, with a tentative D call TRBD1 (6 bases). The V end was cut by 3 bases, the J end by 0 bases, with 14 bases between. The germline CDR1 and CDR2 sequences are KGHSH and LQKENI. This CDR3 region has 16 residues. CDR3 sequence (DNA): TGTGCCAGCTCACCCTACCGACAGGACATGAACACTGAAGCTTTCTTT. Amino acid sequence: CASSPYRQDMNTEAFF.

V is TRBV29-1 and J is TRBJ1-1; D remains unclear. Trimming shortened V by 3 bases and J by 3 bases, and 14 bases separated the two germline ends. Germline V gene sequence: CDR1 SQVTM, CDR2 ANQGSEA. This CDR3 region has 14 residues. Here the CDR3 DNA reads TGCAGCGTTGAGTCTATTGGGCAATACACTGAAGCTTTCTTT. It codes for CSVESIGQYTEAFF. Full variable domain (missing parts from reference TRBV29-1 and TRBJ1-1): SAVISQKPSRDICQRGTSLTIQCQVDSQVTMMFWYRQQPGQSLTLIATANQGSEATYESGFVIDKFPISRPNLTFSTLTVSNMSPEDSSIYLCSVESIGQYTEAFFGQGTRLTVV.

The chain is built from TRBV15 and TRBJ2-7, with TRBD1 matching 7 bases. Per germline, CDR1 LNHNV and CDR2 YYDKDF (reference sequence). The V gene end was trimmed by 5 bases and the J gene end by 1 base; junction bases not matched to a gene: 8. The CDR3 extends over 15 amino acids. The CDR3 coding sequence is TGTGCCACCAGCCGGGCCGGCAGGGGGTCCTACGAGCAGTACTTC. Translated: CATSRAGRGSYEQYF.

The J gene is TRBJ1-1, the V gene TRBV14; D unresolved. Trimming left V 6 bases short and J 6 bases short, with 14 bases between. CDR1 is SGHDN, CDR2 FVKESK, per germline. This CDR3 region has 13 residues. The CDR3 sequence is CASSRTVRAEAFF. CDR3 coding DNA: TGTGCCAGCAGTCGGACGGTGCGGGCTGAAGCTTTCTTT.

V usage is TRBV6-5 and J usage is TRBJ2-7; D is ambiguous. Trimming cost V 2 bases and J 2 bases, with 7 bases left between them. This CDR3 comprises 13 residues. Germline CDR1 is MNHEY and CDR2 is SVGAGI. This CDR3 reads CASSYQKTYEQYF. For the CDR3, the DNA is TGTGCCAGCAGTTACCAAAAAACCTACGAGCAGTACTTC.

This chain uses TRBV7-2 with TRBJ2-5; D is unclear. V lost 1 base and J 4 bases, leaving 10 bases between the germline ends. The CDR3 extends over 14 amino acids. Germline values: CDR1 SGHTA, CDR2 FQGNSA. The CDR3 sequence is CASSLEPRGETQYF. CDR3 bases: TGTGCCAGCAGCTTAGAACCGAGAGGAGAGACCCAGTACTTC.

This chain joins TRBV7-2 and TRBJ1-6; the match to TRBD1 covers 7 bases. Looked up from germline, CDR1 is SGHTA and CDR2 is FQGNSA. Germline trimming cut 5 bases from V and 7 bases from J; bases unmatched to any gene: 5. The CDR3 is made up of 14 amino acids. In nucleotides, the CDR3 is TGTGCCAGCAGCAAACAGGGGTGGAATTCACCCCTCCACTTT. Amino acids: CASSKQGWNSPLHF.

The genes are TRBV29-1 and TRBJ1-2; possible D gene TRBD1, 5 bases. CDR1 SQVTM and CDR2 ANQGSEA come from the germline V gene. V was shortened by 7 bases and J by 4 bases, with 13 bases between the two germline ends. This CDR3 comprises 12 residues. For the CDR3, the DNA is TGCAGCGGACAGTCACCGGGCTATGGCTACACCTTC. This encodes CSGQSPGYGYTF.